These 19 T cell receptor beta chains were sequenced from one sample in a study of blood T cells in healthy people across ages. Primers used in a second PCR of about 6 to 12 cycles were a sample-barcoded 5' primer and a J-beta primer mix. TCRdb re-analysed the 5' RACE reads in MiXCR, keeping a single row per CDR3 protein. In the table there are more than 800,000 distinct CDR3 sequences, roughly 26% of which are singletons. The source material was blood. All receptors derive from a woman aged 80 or older in good health.

There are many counts of this clonotype. The chain joins TRBV9 to TRBJ2-7, with no clear D. This CDR3 is 15 amino acids long. Germline CDR1 SGDLS, CDR2 YYNGEE. V gave up 3 bases and J gave up 6 bases, with 19 bases separating them. CDR3 DNA: TGTGCCAGCAGCGAAGGAGCAGGTGGAATTGGCGAGCAGTACTTC. Translating gives CASSEGAGGIGEQYF. The variable domain in full, completed from reference TRBV9 and TRBJ2-7, reads DSGVTQTPKHLITATGQRVTLRCSPRSGDLSVYWYQQSLDQGLQFLIQYYNGEERAKGNILERFSAQQFPDLHSELNLSSLELGDSALYFCASSEGAGGIGEQYFGPGTRLTVT.

The chain carries TRBV7-2 and TRBJ2-7; D is undetermined. The CDR3 runs 14 residues. V dropped 2 bases and J dropped 4 bases, with 12 bases sitting between them. Germline V gene data show CDR1 as SGHTA and CDR2 as FQGNSA. The CDR3 DNA reads TGTGCCAGCAGCTTATTAGCTACCAATTACGAGCAGTACTTC. It yields the protein CASSLLATNYEQYF.

The CDR3 sequence is CASSPPSGLGGYTF. DNA of the CDR3: TGTGCCAGCAGCCCGCCCTCGGGCCTAGGTGGCTACACCTTC. The chain uses TRBV7-9 and TRBJ1-2; D gene ambiguous. The CDR3 is 14 residues long. The V end was cut by 5 bases, the J end by 7 bases, with 17 bases between. Germline V gene sequence: CDR1 SEHNR, CDR2 FQNEAQ (reference sequence).

This clonotype has just a few counts. This sequence may be a read error, since a much larger clone differs from it by one base. The chain is built from TRBV6-2 or TRBV6-3 and TRBJ2-5; TRBD2 agrees at 16 bases. Trimming at V came to 4 bases and at J to 11 bases, leaving 7 bases not matched to a gene. The germline gives CDR1 MNHEY, CDR2 SVGEGT. The CDR3 has 15 residues. CDR3 loop: CASSFAGTSGGEQYF. CDR3 in DNA: TGTGCCAGCAGTTTCGCCGGGACTAGCGGGGGGGAGCAGTACTTC.

V is TRBV19 and J is TRBJ1-1, with D hard to call. The CDR3 has 13 amino acids. V dropped 5 bases and J dropped 4 bases, with 11 bases sitting between them. Germline CDR1 reads LNHDA; CDR2 reads SQIVND (reference sequence). CDR3 sequence reads: CASSFSFGTEAFF. The CDR3 DNA reads TGTGCCAGTAGTTTCTCTTTTGGCACTGAAGCTTTCTTT.

On this clonotype: Given a much more abundant clone one base away, this may be a read error. This sequence joins TRBV3-1 and TRBJ2-1; D perhaps matches TRBD1 (6 bases). Germline CDR1 is LGHDT and CDR2 is YNNKEL (reference sequence). Deletions cut 2 bases from V and 10 bases from J, with 18 bases between. The CDR3 loop spans 15 amino acids. The DNA of the CDR3 is TGTGCCAGCAGCCAAACGTCGGGACAATCCTACGAGCAGTTCTTC. Its translation is CASSQTSGQSYEQFF.

This clonotype was picked up a small number of times. A much larger clone lies one base from this, so it may be a read error. The rearrangement joins TRBV5-1 to TRBJ2-3; 12 bases are shared with TRBD2. Germline assignment: CDR1 SGHRS and CDR2 YFSETQ. The CDR3 runs 18 residues. J lost 0 bases, V lost 7 bases, and 12 bases had no gene match. The DNA of the CDR3 is TGCGCCAGCGGCCCGACTAGCGGGGGTTACGCTAGCACAGATACGCAGTATTTT. It codes for CASGPTSGGYASTDTQYF.

As regards this clonotype: A clone one base away is much larger, so this may be a read error. The genes are TRBV20-1 and TRBJ2-5; TRBD1 aligns across 7 bases. V lost 4 bases, J lost 11 bases, and 19 bases stayed unmatched. CDR1 DFQATT and CDR2 SNEGSKA come from the germline V gene (reference sequence). The CDR3 covers 15 residues. CDR3 sequence reads: CSATRPGQKYNEQYF. CDR3 nucleotide sequence: TGCAGTGCTACCCGACCGGGACAGAAATACAATGAGCAGTACTTC.

This clonotype showed up many times. In DNA form, the CDR3 reads TGTGCCAGCAGCGCCACAGGGGGCTCTAACTATGGCTACACCTTC. Translating it yields CASSATGGSNYGYTF. This chain connects TRBV9 to TRBJ1-2; 9 nucleotides align to TRBD1. The V gene's germline CDR1 is SGDLS and CDR2 YYNGEE. V lost 3 bases to trimming and J lost 0 bases; unmatched junction nucleotides: 3. CDR3 length equals 15 residues.

This clonotype was observed at least ten times. This rearrangement joins TRBV5-1 to TRBJ2-3; D not certain. Germline V gene sequence: CDR1 SGHRS, CDR2 YFSETQ. There are 12 residues in the CDR3. The V end was cut by 4 bases, the J end by 4 bases, with 7 bases between. This chain's CDR3 is CASSVRPDTQYF. Here the CDR3 DNA reads TGCGCCAGCAGCGTACGACCAGATACGCAGTATTTT.

This clonotype has at least ten counts. V gene TRBV5-1 combines with J gene TRBJ1-2; D gene ambiguous. Germline V lookup: CDR1 SGHRS, CDR2 YFSETQ. This CDR3 is built from 13 residues. V shed 0 bases and J shed 7 bases, with 10 bases lying between them. In DNA, the CDR3 is TGCGCCAGCAGCTTGGGTGGGCCGACTGGCTACACCTTC. Its protein product is CASSLGGPTGYTF.

This clonotype has a count of ten or more. This sequence joins TRBV27 and TRBJ2-2; 7 bases map to TRBD1. The CDR3 runs 15 residues. V lost 5 bases, J lost 6 bases, and 9 bases stayed unmatched. Germline lookup yields CDR1 MNHEY and CDR2 SMNVEV (reference sequence). CDR3: CASSPRQGGAGELFF. The CDR3 coding sequence is TGTGCCAGCAGTCCGCGACAGGGTGGCGCCGGGGAGCTGTTTTTT.

This clonotype was detected many times. The DNA of the CDR3 is TGTGCCATCAGTGAGTCAGGACAAACAGATACGCAGTATTTT. It codes for CAISESGQTDTQYF. V and J are TRBV10-3 and TRBJ2-3; a weak D match, TRBD1 (5 bases). CDR1 and CDR2 from the germline V gene are ENHRY and SYGVKD. The CDR3 consists of 14 residues. V was pared by 0 bases and J by 3 bases, with 7 bases between.

CDR3 DNA: TGCAGTGTCCACACAGGGAGCTCCTACGAGCAGTACTTC. As protein: CSVHTGSSYEQYF. V is TRBV20-1 and J is TRBJ2-7, with D possibly matching TRBD1 (6 bases). The CDR3 consists of 13 residues. V dropped 7 bases and J dropped 0 bases, with 13 bases sitting between them. Germline CDR1 and CDR2: DFQATT and SNEGSKA (reference sequence).

The chain recombines TRBV5-5 with TRBJ2-3; TRBD2 agrees at 9 bases. Trimming removed 0 bases from V and 3 bases from J; junction bases left unmatched: 2. CDR1 SGHKS and CDR2 YYEKEE come from the germline V gene (reference sequence). The CDR3 is 15 amino acids. The CDR3 region has the DNA TGTGCCAGCAGCTTGGTAACTAGCGGGACAGATACGCAGTATTTT. Its protein is CASSLVTSGTDTQYF. Full variable domain (outside the CDR3, taken from reference TRBV5-5 and TRBJ2-3): DAGVTQSPTHLIKTRGQQVTLRCSPISGHKSVSWYQQVLGQGPQFIFQYYEKEERGRGNFPDRFSARQFPNYSSELNVNALLLGDSALYLCASSLVTSGTDTQYFGPGTRLTVL.

This clonotype was picked up many times. V gene TRBV7-2 combines with J gene TRBJ1-2; the D gene is possibly TRBD1 (6 bases). Germline values: CDR1 SGHTA, CDR2 FQGNSA. Between the trimmed V and J ends, which lost 2 bases and 2 bases, there was a span of 12 bases. The CDR3 covers 15 residues. The CDR3 reads CASSLRRGRNYGYTF. CDR3 DNA sequence: TGTGCCAGCAGCTTACGCAGGGGACGAAACTATGGCTACACCTTC.

This clonotype was observed many times. The rearrangement joins TRBV27 to TRBJ2-7; a weak D match, TRBD2 (5 bases). There are 11 residues in the CDR3. The germline gives CDR1 MNHEY, CDR2 SMNVEV (reference sequence). V lost 6 bases to trimming and J lost 5 bases, with 8 bases between them. The CDR3 DNA reads TGTGCCAGCAGGGGGAGCCACGAGCAGTACTTC. It specifies CASRGSHEQYF.

This clonotype was counted many times. This chain links TRBV18 with TRBJ2-3; TRBD2 agrees at 10 bases. V shed 2 bases, J shed 0 bases, and the junction held 11 bases outside the gene matches. This CDR3 is 19 amino acids long. The germline V gene encodes CDR1 KGHSH and CDR2 LQKENI. The CDR3 DNA sequence: TGTGCCAGCTCACCAAACAGGGCTAGCGGGGGAGCTAGCACAGATACGCAGTATTTT. Its translation: CASSPNRASGGASTDTQYF. The whole variable domain, filled in from reference TRBV18 and TRBJ2-3, reads NAGVMQNPRHLVRRRGQEARLRCSPMKGHSHVYWYRQLPEEGLKFMVYLQKENIIDESGMPKERFSAEFPKEGPSILRIQQVVRGDSAAYFCASSPNRASGGASTDTQYFGPGTRLTVL.

Ten or more counts support this clonotype. The chain carries TRBV25-1 and TRBJ1-5; 8 positions match TRBD1. CDR3 size: 20 residues. Germline CDR1 MGHDK, CDR2 SYGVNS. The J segment lost 4 bases and the V segment lost 7 bases, leaving 24 bases of the junction unmatched. CDR3: CASTHPTDRDKGLPNQPQHF. For the CDR3, the DNA is TGTGCCAGCACCCACCCCACGGACAGGGACAAAGGTCTGCCTAATCAGCCCCAGCATTTT.